The next 21 T cell receptor beta chains were all read from a single sample in a study of control samples from healthy donors and cancer patients. Measured with immunoSEQ multiplex PCR; TCRdb has only the in-frame clones, and not every one. The sample records roughly 63,000 clones, about 92% being singletons. The material sequenced was PBMCs. The source of these receptors is a man aged 35 to 55 with colorectal cancer.

This chain joins TRBV19 and TRBJ2-5, with D possibly TRBD1 on 6 matching bases. CDR3 length: 14 amino acids. The V gene lost 10 bases and the J gene lost 5 bases, with 20 bases spanning the gap. Germline loops: CDR1 LNHDA, CDR2 SQIVND (reference sequence). CDR3 DNA sequence: TGTGCCACCTCACAGGGTTGGGGTAGGGAGACCCAGTACTTC. It codes for CATSQGWGRETQYF.

The CDR3 is CASSLAPPSGVLNEQFF. CDR3 DNA: TGCGCCAGCAGCTTGGCCCCCCCTAGCGGGGTGTTGAATGAGCAGTTCTTC. V is TRBV5-1 and J is TRBJ2-1; 9 nucleotides agree with TRBD2. From germline, CDR1 is SGHRS and CDR2 YFSETQ. Unmatched junction bases numbered 11, after V lost 0 bases and J lost 7 bases. This CDR3 spans 17 amino acids.

The chain has TRBV27 and TRBJ1-1; TRBD1 matches at 7 bases. CDR3 length: 14 amino acids. V was pared by 2 bases and J by 7 bases, with 7 bases of the junction left unmatched. Germline assignment: CDR1 MNHEY and CDR2 SMNVEV (reference sequence). DNA for the CDR3: TGTGCCAGCAGTTTAAAGCAGGGGGGTATTGAAGCTTTCTTT. Protein product: CASSLKQGGIEAFF.

A single count supports this clone. The chain employs TRBV12-5 and TRBJ2-1, with a tentative D call TRBD2 (6 bases). The CDR3 consists of 13 residues. Per the germline V gene, CDR1 is LGHNT and CDR2 is FRNRAP. With 3 bases removed from V and 10 bases from J, the gap between germline ends came to 13 bases. The CDR3 DNA sequence: TGTGCTAGTGGTTTTGGTTGGGACTTAGAGCAGTTCTTC. It is translated as CASGFGWDLEQFF. The entire variable domain, with the rest obtained from reference TRBV12-5 and TRBJ2-1, is as follows: DARVTQTPRHKVTEMGQEVTMRCQPILGHNTVFWYRQTMMQGLELLAYFRNRAPLDDSGMPKDRFSAEMPDATLATLKIQPSEPRDSAVYFCASGFGWDLEQFFGPGTRLTVL.

This chain connects TRBV3-1 (or the pseudogene TRBV3-2) to TRBJ1-6, with D perhaps TRBD1 (5 bases). Per the germline V gene, CDR1 is LGHDT and CDR2 is YNNKEL (reference sequence). The V and J ends lost 4 bases and 5 bases respectively, with 12 bases between them. This CDR3 is 15 amino acids long. For the CDR3, the DNA is TGTGCCAGCAGCCCCGTGGGGGGGGATAATTCACCCCTCCACTTT. Its translation: CASSPVGGDNSPLHF.

This chain joins TRBV7-3 and TRBJ1-2, with a weak D call TRBD1 (5 bases). V was cut by 5 bases and J by 7 bases, with 14 bases left in between. The CDR3 has 13 amino acids. Germline values: CDR1 SGHTA, CDR2 FQGTGA. The CDR3 DNA follows: TGTGCCAGCAGCCCCGACAGAGGTGGTGGCTACACCTTC. Amino acid sequence: CASSPDRGGGYTF.

This clone appeared a single time. The V gene is TRBV12-5, the J gene TRBJ2-2; D call uncertain. CDR3 length: 14 amino acids. The V gene lost 0 bases and the J gene lost 1 base, with 3 bases spanning the gap. Germline CDR1 is LGHNT and CDR2 is FRNRAP. As DNA, the CDR3 is TGTGCTAGTGGTTTGGTAGAGAACACCGGGGAGCTGTTTTTT. Its translation: CASGLVENTGELFF.

The V gene is TRBV9, the J gene TRBJ2-3; D is uncertain. This CDR3 is built from 12 residues. The germline V gene encodes CDR1 SGDLS and CDR2 YYNGEE. The V end lost 4 bases, the J end lost 4 bases, and 7 bases lay between the germline ends. The CDR3 reads CASSYTPDTQYF. CDR3 DNA: TGTGCCAGCAGCTATACCCCAGATACGCAGTATTTT.

The chain recombines TRBV5-4 with TRBJ2-7; D is unclear. Germline CDR1 and CDR2: SGHNT and YYREEE (reference sequence). Trimming left V 0 bases short and J 1 base short, with 8 bases between. The CDR3 runs 14 residues. DNA of the CDR3: TGTGCCAGCAGCTTGGGGGGAACTTCCTACGAGCAGTACTTC. Translation: CASSLGGTSYEQYF.

The rearrangement joins TRBV5-1 to TRBJ2-1; 7 bases map to TRBD2. CDR1 is SGHRS, CDR2 YFSETQ, per germline. The CDR3 runs to 18 residues. J gave up 0 bases and V 1 base, and 10 bases lay outside the gene matches. The CDR3 coding sequence is TGCGCCAGCAGCTTGTCACCCCTAGCGGCAAGCTCCTACAATGAGCAGTTCTTC. As protein: CASSLSPLAASSYNEQFF.

The chain couples TRBV5-4 to TRBJ1-2; D uncertain. This CDR3 contains 16 residues. V was clipped by 2 bases and J by 2 bases, with 16 bases between them. In germline, CDR1 is SGHNT, CDR2 YYREEE (reference sequence). The CDR3 DNA sequence: TGTGCCAGCAGCTTTAATACCGGACGTCCGAACTATGGCTACACCTTC. Encoded protein: CASSFNTGRPNYGYTF.

The rearrangement uses TRBV5-1 and TRBJ2-2; D may be TRBD1 or TRBD2 (5 bases each). The CDR3 is 18 residues long. Germline CDR1 reads SGHRS; CDR2 reads YFSETQ. V lost 4 bases and J 0 bases, leaving 19 bases between the germline ends. CDR3 sequence: CASSGSTTGTPNTGELFF. DNA of the CDR3: TGCGCCAGCAGCGGGTCTACAACCGGGACCCCGAACACCGGGGAGCTGTTTTTT. Full variable domain (outside the CDR3, taken from reference TRBV5-1 and TRBJ2-2): KAGVTQTPRYLIKTRGQQVTLSCSPISGHRSVSWYQQTPGQGLQFLFEYFSETQRNKGNFPGRFSGRQFSNSRSEMNVSTLELGDSALYLCASSGSTTGTPNTGELFFGEGSRLTVL.

This chain joins TRBV11-2 and TRBJ2-2, with 8 bases identical to TRBD2. The germline V gene encodes CDR1 SGHAT and CDR2 FQNNGV. V lost 5 bases to trimming and J lost 4 bases; unmatched junction nucleotides: 9. This CDR3 spans 16 amino acids. The CDR3 loop is CASSPSGGAGTGELFF. For the CDR3, the DNA is TGTGCCAGCAGCCCAAGCGGGGGAGCCGGCACCGGGGAGCTGTTTTTT. Filled out from reference TRBV11-2 and TRBJ2-2, the complete variable domain reads EAGVAQSPRYKIIEKRQSVAFWCNPISGHATLYWYQQILGQGPKLLIQFQNNGVVDDSQLPKDRFSAERLKGVDSTLKIQPAKLEDSAVYLCASSPSGGAGTGELFFGEGSRLTVL.

This clone came up once. The rearrangement uses TRBV18 and TRBJ1-2, with D possibly matching TRBD1 (5 bases). Between the trimmed V and J ends, which lost 4 bases and 4 bases, there was a span of 13 bases. CDR1 is KGHSH and CDR2 is LQKENI in the germline V gene. This CDR3 comprises 14 residues. CDR3 DNA sequence: TGTGCCAGCTCACTATCGGGGGAGCTCTATGGCTACACCTTC. This translates into CASSLSGELYGYTF.

The V call is TRBV11-2, the J call TRBJ2-1; 14 bases agree with TRBD2. After removal of 4 bases from V and 6 bases from J, the junction contained 5 bases not matched to a gene. The CDR3 has 16 amino acids. Germline V gene data show CDR1 as SGHAT and CDR2 as FQNNGV. CDR3 sequence reads: CASSSRTSGRLNEQFF. The DNA of the CDR3 is TGTGCCAGCAGCTCTAGGACTAGCGGGAGGCTCAATGAGCAGTTCTTC. Combining the CDR3 with reference TRBV11-2 and TRBJ2-1 gives the whole variable domain EAGVAQSPRYKIIEKRQSVAFWCNPISGHATLYWYQQILGQGPKLLIQFQNNGVVDDSQLPKDRFSAERLKGVDSTLKIQPAKLEDSAVYLCASSSRTSGRLNEQFFGPGTRLTVL.

Only a few counts were recorded for this clone. The chain combines TRBV27 with TRBJ2-7; D unresolved. V was trimmed by 5 bases and J by 2 bases, leaving 10 bases between them. There are 13 residues in the CDR3. Germline-derived CDR1 and CDR2 are MNHEY and SMNVEV (reference sequence). The DNA for the CDR3 is TGTGCCAGCAGTGTTGACGGTACCTACGAGCAGTACTTC. The encoded protein is CASSVDGTYEQYF.

This chain connects TRBV6-5 to TRBJ2-1, with a tentative D call TRBD1 (6 bases). The CDR3 is 14 amino acids. V was cut by 2 bases and J by 6 bases, with 11 bases left in between. Germline CDR1 MNHEY, CDR2 SVGAGI. Here the CDR3 reads CASSYEQGTNEQFF. The DNA for the CDR3 is TGTGCCAGCAGTTACGAACAGGGTACCAATGAGCAGTTCTTC.

The V call is TRBV19, the J call TRBJ1-2; D gene ambiguous. The CDR3 has 14 amino acids. CDR1 is LNHDA, CDR2 SQIVND, per germline (reference sequence). The V end was cut by 3 bases, the J end by 6 bases, with 14 bases between. CDR3 amino acids: CASSMELLYDGYTF. For the CDR3, the DNA is TGTGCCAGTAGTATGGAACTCCTATATGATGGCTACACCTTC.

This chain connects TRBV18 to TRBJ2-2, with 11 bases fitting TRBD1. Germline V CDR1 and CDR2: KGHSH, LQKENI. V trimming: 8 bases; J trimming: 2 bases; junction bases outside the gene matches: 7. CDR3 length equals 16 residues. The CDR3 reads CASAGQGGSNTGELFF. CDR3 DNA: TGTGCCAGCGCGGGACAGGGGGGATCAAACACCGGGGAGCTGTTTTTT.

In this sample, this clone turned up once. The V gene is TRBV6-6, the J gene TRBJ2-7; D unclear. Germline-derived CDR1 and CDR2 are MNHNY and SVGAGI (reference sequence). Trimming stripped 2 bases from V and 1 base from J, with 9 bases between. The CDR3 is 14 residues long. Here the CDR3 reads CASSYGQNSYEQYF. Written as DNA, the CDR3 is TGTGCCAGCAGTTACGGGCAAAATTCCTACGAGCAGTACTTC.

The chain couples TRBV19 to TRBJ2-3; tentative D call: TRBD1 (6 bases). Germline CDR1 reads LNHDA; CDR2 reads SQIVND (reference sequence). CDR3 length: 19 residues. The V end lost 3 bases, the J end lost 3 bases, and 25 bases lay between the germline ends. CDR3 nucleotide sequence: TGTGCCAGTAGTATTCAGTCCGGGGCGGCCATCAGGGGAACAGATACGCAGTATTTT. Translation gives CASSIQSGAAIRGTDTQYF.